Here is one TCR beta chain with its context. V lost 7 bases and J 4 bases, leaving 10 bases between the germline ends. Germline CDR1 and CDR2: MDHEN and SYDVKM. The CDR3 has 12 amino acids. This record comes from a study of CD8 T cells in ankylosing spondylitis. Each CDR3 protein is one row after TCRdb ran MiXCR on the 5' RACE reads. The table lists over 110,000 distinct CDR3 sequences, roughly 8.3% of them singletons. This rearrangement joins TRBV28 to TRBJ2-5, with no clear D. The sequencing sample was made of synovial fluid, either unsorted or a sorted T cell fraction (not recorded which). This clonotype originated in a male donor with ankylosing spondylitis. DNA for the CDR3: TGTGCCAGCATCCGGTCGGGAGAGACCCAGTACTTC. This gives the protein CASIRSGETQYF.